The 9 T cell receptor beta chains presented below share a single source sample, sequenced in a study of OX40 agonist ivuxolimab in advanced cancers. Sequenced by immunoSEQ multiplex PCR; TCRdb stores in-frame clones only, minus some. This table holds around 70,000 clones, 82% found once. The starting material was CD4+ or CD8+ T cells sorted from blood, obtained in a trial of the OX40 agonist ivuxolimab. The receptors stem from an adult with an advanced solid tumor such as melanoma, head and neck, liver or kidney cancer.

This chain joins TRBV10-3 and TRBJ2-7, with TRBD2 matching 11 bases. Germline CDR1 reads ENHRY; CDR2 reads SYGVKD. V lost 6 bases to trimming and J lost 1 base; unmatched junction nucleotides: 5. The CDR3 totals 15 residues. CDR3: CAIRAGTSGSYEQYF. CDR3 bases: TGTGCCATCAGGGCCGGGACTAGCGGTTCCTACGAGCAGTACTTC.

The gene calls are TRBV7-8 and TRBJ2-3, with a possible D match to TRBD2 (5 bases). The V end was cut by 2 bases, the J end by 4 bases, with 19 bases between. Germline CDR1 and CDR2: SGHVS and FQNEAQ. CDR3 length equals 17 residues. The CDR3 coding sequence is TGTGCCAGCAGCTTACGGGATGGCCCCCAGGCCGCAGATACGCAGTATTTT. Protein sequence: CASSLRDGPQAADTQYF. Full variable domain (remainder filled in from reference TRBV7-8 and TRBJ2-3): GAGVSQSPRYKVAKRGQDVALRCDPISGHVSLFWYQQALGQGPEFLTYFQNEAQLDKSGLPSDRFFAERPEGSVSTLKIQRTQQEDSAVYLCASSLRDGPQAADTQYFGPGTRLTVL.

The V gene is TRBV2, the J gene TRBJ2-7, with D possibly called TRBD1 or TRBD2 (5 bases each). V dropped 7 bases and J dropped 0 bases, with 10 bases sitting between them. CDR3 length: 13 amino acids. Germline assignment: CDR1 SNHLY and CDR2 FYNNEI. The CDR3 region is CASTGRISYEQYF. The CDR3 bases are TGTGCCAGCACGGGACGGATCTCCTACGAGCAGTACTTC.

V gene TRBV7-2 combines with J gene TRBJ1-2; 7 bases fit TRBD1. There are 14 residues in the CDR3. The V gene's germline CDR1 is SGHTA and CDR2 FQGNSA. Unmatched junction bases numbered 10, after V lost 6 bases and J lost 6 bases. As DNA, the CDR3 is TGTGCCAGCAGTTTTGATGGACAGGCGAATGGCTACACCTTC. Residues: CASSFDGQANGYTF.

The chain employs TRBV5-1 and TRBJ2-1; the D gene could be TRBD1 or TRBD2 (5 bases each). Trimming removed 0 bases from V and 10 bases from J, with 14 bases in between. CDR1 and CDR2 (germline): SGHRS, YFSETQ. The CDR3 is 14 amino acids. The DNA for the CDR3 is TGCGCCAGCAGCTTGGCCGCCGGGGCCGGGGAGCAGTTCTTC. Translated, it gives CASSLAAGAGEQFF. Looking up the rest from reference TRBV5-1 and TRBJ2-1 gives the full variable domain: KAGVTQTPRYLIKTRGQQVTLSCSPISGHRSVSWYQQTPGQGLQFLFEYFSETQRNKGNFPGRFSGRQFSNSRSEMNVSTLELGDSALYLCASSLAAGAGEQFFGPGTRLTVL.

The chain combines TRBV2 with TRBJ2-2; D remains ambiguous. The V end was cut by 11 bases, the J end by 4 bases, with 8 bases between. The germline gives CDR1 SNHLY, CDR2 FYNNEI. The CDR3 is 11 amino acids. The CDR3: CAHGRTGELFF. CDR3 DNA sequence: TGTGCCCACGGGCGCACCGGGGAGCTGTTTTTT. Full variable domain (rest looked up from reference TRBV2 and TRBJ2-2): EPEVTQTPSHQVTQMGQEVILRCVPISNHLYFYWYRQILGQKVEFLVSFYNNEISEKSEIFDDQFSVERPDGSNFTLKIRSTKLEDSAMYFCAHGRTGELFFGEGSRLTVL.

The rearrangement joins TRBV4-1 to TRBJ2-7, with D unclear. CDR3 length: 14 amino acids. CDR1 MGHRA and CDR2 YSYEKL come from the germline V gene. Trimming took 1 base from V and 1 from J, leaving 8 bases between them. The CDR3 DNA reads TGCGCCAGCAGCCAAGTTGAAGAGTCCTACGAGCAGTACTTC. It encodes CASSQVEESYEQYF.

The chain joins TRBV6-5 to TRBJ1-2, with D hard to call. V was trimmed by 0 bases and J by 2 bases, leaving 13 bases between them. The CDR3 is made up of 16 amino acids. Germline V gene data show CDR1 as MNHEY and CDR2 as SVGAGI. The CDR3 loop is CASSYSYSLLNYGYTF. CDR3 in DNA: TGTGCCAGCAGTTACTCGTACAGTCTGCTGAACTATGGCTACACCTTC.

V usage is TRBV5-1 and J usage is TRBJ2-1; 8 nucleotides line up with TRBD1. The CDR3 is made up of 17 amino acids. Unmatched junction bases numbered 12, after V lost 0 bases and J lost 7 bases. Germline V gene lookup returns CDR1 SGHRS and CDR2 YFSETQ. The CDR3 nucleotides read TGCGCCAGCAGCTTGGGGATTTCTGGACAGGGATTAAATGAGCAGTTCTTC. Encoded protein: CASSLGISGQGLNEQFF.